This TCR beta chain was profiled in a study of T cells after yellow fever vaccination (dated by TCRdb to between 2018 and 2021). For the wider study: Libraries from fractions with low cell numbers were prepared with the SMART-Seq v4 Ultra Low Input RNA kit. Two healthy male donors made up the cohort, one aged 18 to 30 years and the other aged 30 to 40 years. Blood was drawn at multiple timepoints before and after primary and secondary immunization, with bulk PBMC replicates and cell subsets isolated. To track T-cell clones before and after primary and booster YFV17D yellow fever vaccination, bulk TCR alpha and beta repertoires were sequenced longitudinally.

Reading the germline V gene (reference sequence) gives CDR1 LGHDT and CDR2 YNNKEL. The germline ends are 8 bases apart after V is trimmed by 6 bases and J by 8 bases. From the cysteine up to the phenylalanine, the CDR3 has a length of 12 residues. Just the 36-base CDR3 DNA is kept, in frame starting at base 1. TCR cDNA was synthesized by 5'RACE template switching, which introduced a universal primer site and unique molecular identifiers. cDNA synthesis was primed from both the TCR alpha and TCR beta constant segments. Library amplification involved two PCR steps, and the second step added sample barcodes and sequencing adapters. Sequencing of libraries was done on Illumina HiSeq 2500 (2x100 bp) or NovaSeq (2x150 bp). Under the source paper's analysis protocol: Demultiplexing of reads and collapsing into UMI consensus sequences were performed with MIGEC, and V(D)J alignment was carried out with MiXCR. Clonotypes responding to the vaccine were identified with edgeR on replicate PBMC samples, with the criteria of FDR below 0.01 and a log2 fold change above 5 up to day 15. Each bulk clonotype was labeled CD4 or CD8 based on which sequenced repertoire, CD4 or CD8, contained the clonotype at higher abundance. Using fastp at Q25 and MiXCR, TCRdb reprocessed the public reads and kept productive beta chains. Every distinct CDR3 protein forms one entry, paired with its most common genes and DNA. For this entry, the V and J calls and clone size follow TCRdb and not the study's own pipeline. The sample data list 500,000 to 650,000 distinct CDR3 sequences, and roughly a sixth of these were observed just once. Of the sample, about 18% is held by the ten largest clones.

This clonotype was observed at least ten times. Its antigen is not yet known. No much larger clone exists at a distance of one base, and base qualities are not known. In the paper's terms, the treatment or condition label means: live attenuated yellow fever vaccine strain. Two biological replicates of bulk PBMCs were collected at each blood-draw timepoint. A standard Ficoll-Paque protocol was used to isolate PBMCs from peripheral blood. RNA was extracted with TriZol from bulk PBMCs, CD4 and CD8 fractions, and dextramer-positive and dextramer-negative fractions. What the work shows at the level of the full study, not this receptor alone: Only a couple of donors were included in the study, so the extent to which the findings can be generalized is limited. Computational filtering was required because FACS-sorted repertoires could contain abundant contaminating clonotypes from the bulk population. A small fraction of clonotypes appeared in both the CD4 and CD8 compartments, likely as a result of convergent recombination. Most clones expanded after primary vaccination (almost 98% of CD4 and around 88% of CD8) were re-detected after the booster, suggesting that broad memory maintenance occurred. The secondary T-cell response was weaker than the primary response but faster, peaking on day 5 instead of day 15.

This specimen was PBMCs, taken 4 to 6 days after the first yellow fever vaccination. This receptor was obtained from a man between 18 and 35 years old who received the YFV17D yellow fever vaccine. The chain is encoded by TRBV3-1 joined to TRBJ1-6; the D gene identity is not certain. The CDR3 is CASRKPDSPLHF. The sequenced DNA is TGTGCCAGCAGGAAACCGGATTCACCCCTCCACTTT.